The sequence of this T cell receptor (beta chain) was determined in a study of control samples from healthy donors and cancer patients. CDR1 and CDR2 (germline): SGHRS, YFSETQ. The V gene lost 6 bases and the J gene lost 5 bases, with 16 bases spanning the gap. CDR3 length: 14 residues. Profiling relied on immunoSEQ multiplex PCR, and the TCRdb table lists in-frame clones only, not all of them. Counted here are approximately 160,000 clones, just over 90% occurring once; the ten biggest clones make up roughly 4%. The receptor was derived from a woman aged 60-70 years in good health. Sequencing was carried out using blood. The J gene is TRBJ2-3, the V gene TRBV5-1, with D maybe TRBD2 (6 bases). CDR3 region: CASTPGLEGDTQYF. The CDR3 DNA reads TGCGCCAGCACTCCGGGACTTGAGGGAGATACGCAGTATTTT.